What follows are 32 T cell receptor beta chains derived from one specimen sequenced in a study of vaccination effects on CD4 cells after COVID-19. Sequencing followed a ViraFEST assay step that expanded antigen-specific CD4+ T cells with viral peptide pools. After roughly eleven days in culture, the CD4+ T cells were isolated. Each participant was given two doses of one vaccine (BNT162b2 or mRNA-1273). No antigen has been identified for these receptors. TCRdb's copy holds only in-frame clones and misses some; the assay was immunoSEQ multiplex PCR. Of over 50,000 clones detected, around 73% appear once; the ten largest clones hold over 0.95%. The sequenced sample was CD4+ T cells from PBMCs cultured with HCoV-229E spike peptides, obtained after COVID-19 vaccination. Receptor source: a human donor who received a COVID-19 vaccine.

The CDR3 is CAISEGDPRNQETQYF. CDR3 nucleotide sequence: TGTGCCATCAGTGAGGGGGATCCTCGGAACCAAGAGACCCAGTACTTC. The V and J genes are TRBV10-3 and TRBJ2-5; no clear D. The CDR3 runs 16 residues. In germline, CDR1 is ENHRY, CDR2 SYGVKD. The V gene lost 2 bases and the J gene lost 0 bases, with 13 bases spanning the gap.

The chain is built from TRBV7-3 and TRBJ2-3; D not resolved. CDR1 and CDR2 from the germline V gene are SGHTA and FQGTGA. The CDR3 is 13 amino acids. V lost 2 bases to trimming and J lost 3 bases, with 6 bases between them. The CDR3 DNA is TGTGCCAGCAGCTTAGGGCCAACAGATACGCAGTATTTT. It translates to CASSLGPTDTQYF.

The J gene is TRBJ1-1, the V gene TRBV18; D remains ambiguous. The CDR3 is 15 amino acids. V gave up 0 bases and J gave up 1 base, with 9 bases separating them. Germline V gene sequence: CDR1 KGHSH, CDR2 LQKENI. This CDR3 reads CASSPPFSGNTEAFF. The CDR3 DNA reads as TGTGCCAGCTCACCACCGTTTTCGGGGAACACTGAAGCTTTCTTT.

The rearrangement joins TRBV14 to TRBJ1-1, with a possible D match to TRBD1 (5 bases). The ends were cut back, 4 bases at V and 4 bases at J, with 13 bases in the middle. Germline V CDR1 and CDR2: SGHDN, FVKESK. This CDR3 spans 14 amino acids. This chain's CDR3 is CASSLLGGVTEAFF. DNA of the CDR3: TGTGCCAGCAGCCTCCTGGGAGGGGTCACTGAAGCTTTCTTT.

This clone has more than one count but fewer than ten. The chain couples TRBV5-8 to TRBJ1-1; possibly TRBD1 for D (5 bases). CDR1 and CDR2 from the germline V gene are SGHTS and YDEGEE. The CDR3 is 15 residues long. V shed 1 base and J shed 6 bases, with 16 bases lying between them. The CDR3 DNA follows: TGTGCCAGCAGCTTGTCGGGGGGGAGCGTCTCTGAAGCTTTCTTT. This gives the protein CASSLSGGSVSEAFF.

A few counts support this clone. V usage is TRBV7-4 and J usage is TRBJ1-1, with TRBD1 as a possible D gene (5 bases). CDR1 is SGHVT, CDR2 SQSDAQ, per germline. The V gene lost 5 bases and the J gene lost 4 bases, with 14 bases spanning the gap. This CDR3 spans 14 amino acids. Here the CDR3 reads CASSLQGSGTEAFF. The CDR3 DNA follows: TGTGCCAGCAGCCTTCAGGGTAGTGGCACTGAAGCTTTCTTT.

The chain recombines TRBV6-4 with TRBJ1-2, with D possibly TRBD1 on 6 matching bases. This CDR3 region has 13 residues. V was cut by 3 bases and J by 4 bases, with 9 bases left in between. Germline CDR1 and CDR2: MRHNA and SNTAGT. The CDR3 here is CASSEQGGYGYTF. The CDR3 nucleotides are TGTGCCAGCAGTGAACAGGGTGGCTATGGCTACACCTTC.

The V call is TRBV5-1, the J call TRBJ2-3; 7 bases line up with TRBD1. The trim removed 0 bases at V and 3 bases at J, leaving 13 bases unmatched. Germline V CDR1 and CDR2: SGHRS, YFSETQ. CDR3 size: 18 residues. CDR3 in DNA: TGCGCCAGCAGCTTGGAGGCAGGGGGTCGTTTATGGACAGATACGCAGTATTTT. Translated: CASSLEAGGRLWTDTQYF.

Concerning this clone: An end of the junction does not agree with germline; a read error may underlie this. This chain links TRBV27 with TRBJ2-2, with D unresolved. CDR1 is MNHEY and CDR2 is SMNVEV in the germline V gene (reference sequence). CDR3 length equals 12 residues. The CDR3 loop reads CASSQYTGELFF. DNA for the CDR3: TGTGCCAGCAGTCAATACACGGGGGAGCTGTTTTTT.

This sequence joins TRBV10-3 and TRBJ2-5; TRBD1 aligns across 9 bases. The germline V gene has CDR1 ENHRY and CDR2 SYGVKD. The trim removed 9 bases at V and 5 bases at J, leaving 7 bases unmatched. This CDR3 contains 13 residues. CDR3 loop: CAISGTGLETQYF. In DNA form, the CDR3 reads TGTGCCATTTCCGGGACAGGGTTGGAGACCCAGTACTTC.

There are a few counts of this clone. The rearrangement links TRBV5-1 to TRBJ1-3; perhaps TRBD1 as D (5 bases). The V and J ends lost 0 bases and 0 bases respectively, with 13 bases between them. The CDR3 runs 17 residues. Germline lookup yields CDR1 SGHRS and CDR2 YFSETQ. The CDR3 loop is CASSLVGPGDSGNTIYF. Here the CDR3 DNA reads TGCGCCAGCAGCTTGGTTGGGCCGGGGGACTCTGGAAACACCATATATTTT.

This chain uses TRBV6-5 with TRBJ2-7, with D possibly TRBD1 on 6 matching bases. The germline gives CDR1 MNHEY, CDR2 SVGAGI. The CDR3 contains 13 residues. V gave up 6 bases and J gave up 9 bases, with 18 bases separating them. This chain's CDR3 is CASSLQGPTPQYV. CDR3 in DNA: TGTGCCAGCAGCTTACAGGGACCCACCCCGCAGTACGTC.

The rearrangement links TRBV19 to TRBJ1-5; D gene uncertain. This CDR3 spans 16 amino acids. With 5 bases removed from V and 3 bases from J, the gap between germline ends came to 17 bases. CDR1 and CDR2 (germline): LNHDA, SQIVND (reference sequence). The DNA for the CDR3 is TGTGCCAGTAGTTCCTCCCGGATTTTCAACAATCAGCCCCAGCATTTT. Its translation: CASSSSRIFNNQPQHF.

The chain carries TRBV18 and TRBJ2-7; perhaps D is TRBD1 or TRBD2 (5 bases each). The length of the CDR3 is 14 residues. The germline gives CDR1 KGHSH, CDR2 LQKENI. V lost 4 bases, J lost 1 base, and 11 bases lay in between. CDR3 nucleotide sequence: TGTGCCAGCTCACTCGGGACGGGGTCCTACGAGCAGTACGTC. Translated, it gives CASSLGTGSYEQYV.

The CDR3 DNA follows: TGTGCCAGCAGCCAAGTTGGTCAGGGGGCTTATGGCTACACCTTC. Its protein product is CASSQVGQGAYGYTF. The rearrangement uses TRBV3-1 (or the pseudogene TRBV3-2) and TRBJ1-2, with 8 bases identical to TRBD1. The germline CDR1 and CDR2 sequences are LGHDT and YNNKEL (reference sequence). CDR3 length equals 15 residues. Germline trimming cut 1 base from V and 5 bases from J; bases unmatched to any gene: 6.

The V and J genes are TRBV7-9 and TRBJ1-2, with D unclear. Trimming stripped 1 base from V and 2 bases from J, with 11 bases between. The CDR3 runs 15 residues. Germline V lookup: CDR1 SEHNR, CDR2 FQNEAQ (reference sequence). Written as DNA, the CDR3 is TGTGCCAGCAGCTTAGGGTCAGCCGACAACTATGGCTACACCTTC. Amino acids: CASSLGSADNYGYTF. The entire variable domain, with the rest obtained from reference TRBV7-9 and TRBJ1-2, is as follows: DTGVSQNPRHKITKRGQNVTFRCDPISEHNRLYWYRQTLGQGPEFLTYFQNEAQLEKSRLLSDRFSAERPKGSFSTLEIQRTEQGDSAMYLCASSLGSADNYGYTFGSGTRLTVV.

This rearrangement joins TRBV5-1 to TRBJ2-1; 7 bases are a match to TRBD2. With 4 bases clipped from V and 9 bases from J, the junction kept 13 bases outside the gene matches. Germline values: CDR1 SGHRS, CDR2 YFSETQ. CDR3 length: 15 amino acids. This CDR3 reads CASSPPEAGGIEQFF. The CDR3 DNA is TGCGCCAGCAGCCCCCCTGAAGCCGGGGGGATTGAGCAGTTCTTC.

The rearrangement links TRBV6-2 or TRBV6-3 to TRBJ2-6; possibly TRBD1 for D (5 bases). The ends were cut back, 5 bases at V and 0 bases at J, with 11 bases in the middle. This CDR3 region has 16 residues. Germline V lookup: CDR1 MNHEY, CDR2 SVGEGT. The CDR3 is CASSRQKSSGANVLTF. DNA of the CDR3: TGTGCCAGCAGTCGACAGAAGAGCTCTGGGGCCAACGTCCTGACTTTC.

V is TRBV6-5 and J is TRBJ2-3; D uncertain. CDR3 size: 13 residues. CDR1 is MNHEY and CDR2 is SVGAGI in the germline V gene. The germline V and J ends were trimmed by 7 bases and 2 bases, with 10 bases remaining between them. CDR3: CASKLTDTDTQYF. DNA of the CDR3: TGTGCCAGCAAGCTGACGGACACAGATACGCAGTATTTT.

V and J are TRBV5-6 and TRBJ1-5; a weak D match, TRBD1 (6 bases). This CDR3 is 14 amino acids long. Trimming took 2 bases from V and 7 from J, leaving 13 bases between them. Germline CDR1 reads SGHDT; CDR2 reads YYEEEE. The CDR3 is CASSFKGDIQPQHF. The CDR3 DNA follows: TGTGCCAGCAGCTTTAAGGGGGATATACAGCCCCAGCATTTT.

This clone was seen once. This chain connects TRBV18 to TRBJ2-5; 7 nucleotides align to TRBD2. Germline-derived CDR1 and CDR2 are KGHSH and LQKENI. This CDR3 contains 13 residues. V was pared by 6 bases and J by 5 bases, with 6 bases of the junction left unmatched. CDR3: CASSRGVLETQYF. CDR3 coding DNA: TGTGCCAGCTCCCGGGGGGTTTTGGAGACCCAGTACTTC.

This clone was recorded once. The rearrangement uses TRBV24-1 and TRBJ2-1, with unresolved D. Germline CDR1 and CDR2: KGHDR and SFDVKD. The germline V and J ends were trimmed by 1 base and 9 bases, with 9 bases remaining between them. The CDR3 consists of 13 residues. The CDR3 loop reads CATSDLKYSEQFF. CDR3 nucleotides: TGTGCCACCAGTGATTTAAAATATAGTGAGCAGTTCTTC.

The CDR3 nucleotides read TGCGCCAGCAGCCAATCGGGGACAGGGGGCGGTGACAATGAGCAGTTCTTC. This codes for CASSQSGTGGGDNEQFF. J is TRBJ2-1 and V is TRBV4-1; 12 nucleotides match TRBD1. Germline-derived CDR1 and CDR2 are MGHRA and YSYEKL. Trimming cost V 2 bases and J 5 bases; bases outside gene matches: 7. The CDR3 length is 17 residues.

The chain carries TRBV11-2 and TRBJ2-7; D is unclear. The V and J ends lost 1 base and 0 bases respectively, with 7 bases between them. The germline V gene encodes CDR1 SGHAT and CDR2 FQNNGV. There are 14 residues in the CDR3. The CDR3 protein is CASSLAPNSYEQYV. Written as DNA, the CDR3 is TGTGCCAGCAGCTTAGCCCCTAACTCCTACGAGCAGTACGTC.

The V and J genes are TRBV7-8 and TRBJ2-7, with TRBD1 matching over 9 bases. The CDR3 is 14 amino acids. Unmatched junction bases numbered 5, after V lost 3 bases and J lost 5 bases. CDR1 and CDR2 from the germline V gene are SGHVS and FQNEAQ. The CDR3 DNA reads TGTGCCAGCAGCTTGAGGACAGGGGTGAACGAGCAGTACGTC. This translates into CASSLRTGVNEQYV.

The rearrangement joins TRBV24-1 to TRBJ1-5; D ambiguous. The germline V gene encodes CDR1 KGHDR and CDR2 SFDVKD. The CDR3 loop spans 14 amino acids. The V gene lost 4 bases and the J gene lost 4 bases, with 10 bases spanning the gap. The CDR3 loop is CATSDSPKNQPQHF. Written as DNA, the CDR3 is TGTGCCACCAGTGACAGCCCCAAAAATCAGCCCCAGCATTTT.

CDR3 amino acids: CASSEVGRGGASDTQYF. As DNA, the CDR3 is TGTGCCAGCAGTGAAGTTGGGCGGGGGGGCGCATCCGATACGCAGTATTTT. V and J are TRBV2 and TRBJ2-3, with 9 positions matching TRBD2. Unmatched junction bases numbered 11, after V lost 1 base and J lost 6 bases. The CDR3 is 17 amino acids. CDR1 is SNHLY, CDR2 FYNNEI, per germline.

The rearrangement joins TRBV7-2 to TRBJ1-4; 7 bases map to TRBD1. This CDR3 has 15 amino acids. Germline V gene data show CDR1 as SGHTA and CDR2 as FQGNSA. The V segment lost 4 bases and the J segment 2 bases; nucleotides outside the gene matches: 4. In DNA form, the CDR3 reads TGTGCCAGCAGCTCCTACAGGGGTACTAATGAAAAACTGTTTTTT. Amino acids: CASSSYRGTNEKLFF.

The chain uses TRBV9 and TRBJ1-1; D is uncertain. Trimming left V 0 bases short and J 8 bases short, with 14 bases between. The CDR3 runs to 14 residues. Germline assignment: CDR1 SGDLS and CDR2 YYNGEE. The CDR3: CASSVDPDILEAFF. In DNA form, the CDR3 reads TGTGCCAGCAGCGTAGACCCCGACATCTTGGAAGCTTTCTTT.

The V gene is TRBV11-2, the J gene TRBJ2-1; 8 nucleotides match TRBD1. CDR3 length: 15 residues. CDR1 is SGHAT and CDR2 is FQNNGV in the germline V gene. V dropped 3 bases and J dropped 4; count of bases not matched to a gene: 5. CDR3 DNA sequence: TGTGCCAGCAGCTTGGGGACAGGACAGTACAATGAGCAGTTCTTC. Protein: CASSLGTGQYNEQFF. Looking up the rest from reference TRBV11-2 and TRBJ2-1 gives the full variable domain: EAGVAQSPRYKIIEKRQSVAFWCNPISGHATLYWYQQILGQGPKLLIQFQNNGVVDDSQLPKDRFSAERLKGVDSTLKIQPAKLEDSAVYLCASSLGTGQYNEQFFGPGTRLTVL.

The V gene is TRBV7-9, the J gene TRBJ1-1; D is undetermined. Trimming took 5 bases from V and 1 from J, leaving 14 bases between them. Per germline, CDR1 SEHNR and CDR2 FQNEAQ (reference sequence). The CDR3 has 15 amino acids. As DNA, the CDR3 is TGTGCCAGCAGCCCTAGGGCCGGCGGGAACACTGAAGCTTTCTTT. It yields the protein CASSPRAGGNTEAFF.

This chain uses TRBV30 with TRBJ2-1; D might be TRBD2 (6 bases). V was cut by 8 bases and J by 5 bases, with 16 bases left in between. CDR1 is GTSNPN, CDR2 SVGIG, per germline (reference sequence). The CDR3 has 13 residues. CDR3 region: CAGSSAIDNEQFF. In DNA form, the CDR3 reads TGTGCCGGATCTAGCGCTATCGACAATGAGCAGTTCTTC.